A single sample gave rise to the 28 T cell receptor beta chains below, sequenced in a study of T cell repertoires in cytomegalovirus infection. Each CDR3 protein is one row after TCRdb ran MiXCR on the reads. This sample has about 680,000 distinct CDR3 sequences, with roughly 26% found just once. Source material: CD8+ T cells from PBMCs. The receptors were gathered from a human donor in good health (CMV status not recorded). Some clones in this sample may be carry-over from other donors' samples.

There are many counts of this clonotype. The V gene is TRBV12-3 or TRBV12-4, the J gene TRBJ1-5, with D possibly TRBD1 on 5 matching bases. Trimming took 8 bases from V and 0 from J, leaving 11 bases between them. The CDR3 contains 14 residues. The chain's CDR3 is CASDRSDSNQPQHF. Here the CDR3 DNA reads TGTGCCAGCGACAGATCGGATAGCAATCAGCCCCAGCATTTT.

This clonotype was observed a handful of times. V and J are TRBV14 and TRBJ2-5; D gene ambiguous. From germline, CDR1 is SGHDN and CDR2 FVKESK. With 2 bases removed from V and 5 bases from J, the gap between germline ends came to 15 bases. CDR3 length: 15 residues. The CDR3 nucleotides read TGTGCCAGCAGCCAAAGAACAGTCCCTACGGAGACCCAGTACTTC. Encoded protein: CASSQRTVPTETQYF.

The chain employs TRBV7-8 and TRBJ2-1; possible D gene TRBD2, 5 bases. V was cut by 3 bases and J by 5 bases, with 17 bases left in between. Germline assignment: CDR1 SGHVS and CDR2 FQNEAQ. The CDR3 is 16 amino acids. CDR3 sequence (DNA): TGTGCCAGCAGCTTTCGACTACAGTCCGCCAACAATGAGCAGTTCTTC. Its translation: CASSFRLQSANNEQFF.

The gene calls are TRBV28 and TRBJ2-3, with a weak D call TRBD1 (5 bases). Looked up from germline, CDR1 is MDHEN and CDR2 is SYDVKM. CDR3 length equals 15 residues. V was clipped by 5 bases and J by 2 bases, with 14 bases between them. The CDR3 loop reads CASSPKQGLTDTQYF. DNA of the CDR3: TGTGCCAGCAGTCCAAAGCAGGGTCTCACAGATACGCAGTATTTT.

This clonotype appeared a few times. DNA for the CDR3: TGTGCCAGCAGCTTAAGGAGGGGGACCTCCTACGAGCAGTACTTC. It specifies CASSLRRGTSYEQYF. V and J are TRBV11-1 and TRBJ2-7; D is perhaps TRBD1 or TRBD2 (6 bases each). Trimming pared 2 bases from V and 0 bases from J, leaving 11 bases between. The CDR3 totals 15 residues. Germline CDR1 and CDR2: SGHAT and FQDESV (reference sequence).

This rearrangement joins TRBV7-8 to TRBJ2-7; the D is unclear. The CDR3 totals 14 residues. V lost 5 bases and J lost 6, with 17 bases in between. The germline V gene has CDR1 SGHVS and CDR2 FQNEAQ. This CDR3 reads CASSATADLAEQYV. The CDR3 region has the DNA TGTGCCAGCAGCGCAACAGCTGACTTAGCCGAGCAGTACGTC.

This chain uses TRBV28 with TRBJ1-5; D is uncertain. V lost 2 bases, J lost 0 bases, and 14 bases lay in between. The CDR3 is made up of 17 amino acids. Germline loops: CDR1 MDHEN, CDR2 SYDVKM. The CDR3 spells CASSLGRTDYSNQPQHF. Written as DNA, the CDR3 is TGTGCCAGCAGTTTAGGACGGACCGACTATAGCAATCAGCCCCAGCATTTT.

This clonotype occurred a few times. CDR3 sequence reads: CASSRLGPNRSHSKTNYGYTF. The CDR3 coding sequence is TGTGCCAGCAGCCGTTTGGGACCCAACAGGTCCCATTCCAAAACTAACTATGGCTACACCTTC. The V and J genes are TRBV5-5 and TRBJ1-2; D possibly corresponds to TRBD1 (5 bases). Trimming stripped 4 bases from V and 0 bases from J, with 31 bases between. Germline V lookup: CDR1 SGHKS, CDR2 YYEKEE (reference sequence). This CDR3 is 21 amino acids long.

Concerning this clonotype itself: Just one base apart from a much larger clone, this may be a read error. The chain joins TRBV14 to TRBJ2-5; D possibly corresponds to TRBD2 (5 bases). The CDR3 is 14 residues long. CDR1 is SGHDN, CDR2 FVKESK, per germline. CDR3 in DNA: TGTGCCAGCTGCCAAGGACTGCTGTGGGAGACCCAGTACTTC. It codes for CASCQGLLWETQYF.

This sequence joins TRBV2 and TRBJ2-3; the match to TRBD2 covers 7 bases. V dropped 3 bases and J dropped 3; count of bases not matched to a gene: 6. Looked up from germline, CDR1 is SNHLY and CDR2 is FYNNEI. The CDR3 is 15 amino acids. The CDR3 reads CASSESLRGTDTQYF. The CDR3 DNA sequence: TGTGCCAGCAGTGAGAGTTTGCGGGGGACAGATACGCAGTATTTT.

This sequence joins TRBV19 and TRBJ2-6; D unclear. Trimming removed 0 bases at V and 0 bases at J, with 12 bases between. The CDR3 totals 18 residues. Looked up from germline, CDR1 is LNHDA and CDR2 is SQIVND (reference sequence). CDR3 sequence reads: CASSIERFLFSGANVLTF. CDR3 bases: TGTGCCAGTAGTATAGAGCGCTTTCTGTTCTCTGGGGCCAACGTCCTGACTTTC. The full variable domain, its missing parts supplied by reference TRBV19 and TRBJ2-6, is DGGITQSPKYLFRKEGQNVTLSCEQNLNHDAMYWYRQDPGQGLRLIYYSQIVNDFQKGDIAEGYSVSREKKESFPLTVTSAQKNPTAFYLCASSIERFLFSGANVLTFGAGSRLTVL.

The chain uses TRBV11-2 and TRBJ2-1; D is undetermined. The ends were cut back, 5 bases at V and 0 bases at J, with 11 bases in the middle. There are 15 residues in the CDR3. CDR1 is SGHAT, CDR2 FQNNGV, per germline. The CDR3 nucleotides read TGTGCCAGCAGCCAACAGAGTTACTCCTACAATGAGCAGTTCTTC. Translated, it gives CASSQQSYSYNEQFF.

This clonotype was seen more than once but under ten times. This chain joins TRBV6-2 or TRBV6-3 and TRBJ1-5; D is unresolved. Trimming took 4 bases from V and 5 from J, leaving 12 bases between them. Germline V lookup: CDR1 MNHEY, CDR2 SVGEGT. This CDR3 has 14 residues. The CDR3: CASSLDGSYQPQHF. CDR3 sequence (DNA): TGTGCCAGCAGTTTGGACGGGTCCTATCAGCCCCAGCATTTT.

This clonotype was observed at least ten times. The rearrangement joins TRBV11-2 to TRBJ2-7, with 7 bases lining up with TRBD2. Germline CDR1 is SGHAT and CDR2 is FQNNGV. J gave up 2 bases and V 5 bases, and 6 bases lay outside the gene matches. This CDR3 is built from 14 residues. The CDR3 spells CASSPWGGTYEQYV. The CDR3 DNA is TGTGCCAGCAGCCCCTGGGGGGGTACCTACGAGCAGTACGTC.

This clonotype was seen ten or more times. The chain joins TRBV4-1 to TRBJ2-7, with D perhaps matching TRBD1 (6 bases). CDR1 and CDR2 (germline): MGHRA, YSYEKL. This CDR3 region has 16 residues. V gave up 1 base and J gave up 3 bases, with 16 bases separating them. CDR3 DNA: TGCGCCAGCAGCCAAGTACAAACAGGGCCCCTCTACGAGCAGTACTTC. Residues: CASSQVQTGPLYEQYF.

The chain combines TRBV20-1 with TRBJ2-7, with D possibly matching TRBD2 (5 bases). CDR1 is DFQATT, CDR2 SNEGSKA, per germline (reference sequence). Trimming removed 0 bases at V and 2 bases at J, with 14 bases between. This CDR3 is built from 15 residues. The CDR3, as DNA: TGCAGTGCTAGAGATCGCGGGCACTCCACCTACGAGCAGTACGTC. Translated, it gives CSARDRGHSTYEQYV.

This clonotype has only a few counts. The chain uses TRBV6-2 or TRBV6-3 and TRBJ2-1; TRBD2 might be the D (6 bases). Trimming took off 0 bases at V and 8 bases at J, with 14 bases between the two ends. This CDR3 is built from 15 residues. Looked up from germline, CDR1 is MNHEY and CDR2 is SVGEGT. This CDR3 reads CASSYSSVPGDEQFF. Here the CDR3 DNA reads TGTGCCAGCAGTTACTCGAGCGTCCCGGGGGATGAGCAGTTCTTC.

At least ten counts were recorded for this clonotype. The chain uses TRBV2 and TRBJ2-2; D gene unclear. This CDR3 has 10 amino acids. Trimming took 7 bases from V and 7 from J, leaving 4 bases between them. CDR1 is SNHLY, CDR2 FYNNEI, per germline. CDR3 DNA: TGTGCCAGCAAGGGCGGGGAGCTGTTTTTT. Translation gives CASKGGELFF.

This clonotype was seen many times. V usage is TRBV28 and J usage is TRBJ2-3; D not certain. In germline, CDR1 is MDHEN, CDR2 SYDVKM. The CDR3 is 16 amino acids. The V and J ends lost 4 bases and 0 bases respectively, with 14 bases between them. The CDR3 region is CASSSYPSRSTDTQYF. DNA for the CDR3: TGTGCCAGCAGTTCCTACCCCTCGCGGAGCACAGATACGCAGTATTTT.

This clonotype was detected only a few times. V gene TRBV15 combines with J gene TRBJ2-2; the D gene is possibly TRBD1 (5 bases). Germline CDR1 reads LNHNV; CDR2 reads YYDKDF (reference sequence). With 0 bases removed from V and 0 bases from J, the gap between germline ends came to 11 bases. This CDR3 spans 17 amino acids. The CDR3 DNA is TGTGCCACCAGCAGAGATAAGACAGCTGCGAACACCGGGGAGCTGTTTTTT. This sequence encodes CATSRDKTAANTGELFF.

There are many counts of this clonotype. This chain links TRBV28 with TRBJ2-5; 10 positions agree with TRBD2. V lost 4 bases, J lost 5 bases, and 4 bases stayed unmatched. The germline CDR1 and CDR2 sequences are MDHEN and SYDVKM. The CDR3 has 14 amino acids. The CDR3 DNA follows: TGTGCCAGCAGTTCCGAGCGGGGGGGGGAGACCCAGTACTTC. It codes for CASSSERGGETQYF.

This clonotype turned up a few times. The rearrangement links TRBV6-2 or TRBV6-3 to TRBJ2-6; D not certain. This CDR3 is built from 17 residues. Trimming stripped 0 bases from V and 0 bases from J, with 9 bases between. Germline CDR1 and CDR2: MNHEY and SVGEGT. The CDR3 bases are TGTGCCAGCAGTTACTCGGTTGCCTTCTCTGGGGCCAACGTCCTGACTTTC. As protein: CASSYSVAFSGANVLTF.

This clonotype has more than one count but fewer than ten. The V and J genes are TRBV29-1 and TRBJ1-1; D may be TRBD1 (5 bases). CDR1 SQVTM and CDR2 ANQGSEA come from the germline V gene. The CDR3 loop spans 15 amino acids. Between the trimmed V and J ends, which lost 2 bases and 5 bases, there was a span of 18 bases. CDR3 sequence (DNA): TGCAGCGTTGAAAAAATCCCAGGGCTCAATACTGAAGCTTTCTTT. Protein sequence: CSVEKIPGLNTEAFF. The variable domain in full, completed from reference TRBV29-1 and TRBJ1-1, reads SAVISQKPSRDICQRGTSLTIQCQVDSQVTMMFWYRQQPGQSLTLIATANQGSEATYESGFVIDKFPISRPNLTFSTLTVSNMSPEDSSIYLCSVEKIPGLNTEAFFGQGTRLTVV.

The V call is TRBV20-1, the J call TRBJ1-5; D is unresolved. The germline gives CDR1 DFQATT, CDR2 SNEGSKA (reference sequence). V dropped 2 bases and J dropped 4 bases, with 6 bases sitting between them. The CDR3 is made up of 12 amino acids. The chain's CDR3 is CSARHENQPQHF. CDR3 in DNA: TGCAGTGCTAGACATGAAAATCAGCCCCAGCATTTT.

The CDR3 here is CASSDNLRANEQFF. CDR3 in DNA: TGTGCCAGCAGTGACAACCTTAGAGCGAATGAGCAGTTCTTC. The chain is built from TRBV6-4 and TRBJ2-1; D remains unclear. V gave up 2 bases and J gave up 7 bases, with 12 bases separating them. The germline V gene has CDR1 MRHNA and CDR2 SNTAGT. The CDR3 length is 14 residues.

In regard to this clonotype: A much larger clone is a single base away; this may be a read error. The rearrangement uses TRBV7-9 and TRBJ2-1; 13 nucleotides match TRBD2. CDR1 is SEHNR and CDR2 is FQNEAQ in the germline V gene (reference sequence). The CDR3 totals 16 residues. CDR3 in amino acids: CVSSHGLAGEYNEQFF. CDR3 nucleotides: TGTGTCAGCAGCCACGGACTAGCGGGGGAGTACAATGAGCAGTTCTTC.

The rearrangement uses TRBV7-3 and TRBJ1-5; 8 bases agree with TRBD1. CDR3 size: 13 residues. Trimming removed 3 bases from V and 6 bases from J; junction bases left unmatched: 1. Germline V gene lookup returns CDR1 SGHTA and CDR2 FQGTGA. CDR3 in DNA: TGTGCCAGCAGCTTCAGGGGGCCTCAGCCCCAGCATTTT. It specifies CASSFRGPQPQHF.

This clonotype was recorded many times. V is TRBV7-9 and J is TRBJ1-1; 7 bases are shared with TRBD1. This CDR3 is 15 amino acids long. V lost 3 bases, J lost 5 bases, and 9 bases stayed unmatched. CDR1 and CDR2 from the germline V gene are SEHNR and FQNEAQ (reference sequence). The CDR3 DNA is TGTGCCAGCAGCTTCCTGTCACAGGGGCGAACTGAAGCTTTCTTT. Translating gives CASSFLSQGRTEAFF.